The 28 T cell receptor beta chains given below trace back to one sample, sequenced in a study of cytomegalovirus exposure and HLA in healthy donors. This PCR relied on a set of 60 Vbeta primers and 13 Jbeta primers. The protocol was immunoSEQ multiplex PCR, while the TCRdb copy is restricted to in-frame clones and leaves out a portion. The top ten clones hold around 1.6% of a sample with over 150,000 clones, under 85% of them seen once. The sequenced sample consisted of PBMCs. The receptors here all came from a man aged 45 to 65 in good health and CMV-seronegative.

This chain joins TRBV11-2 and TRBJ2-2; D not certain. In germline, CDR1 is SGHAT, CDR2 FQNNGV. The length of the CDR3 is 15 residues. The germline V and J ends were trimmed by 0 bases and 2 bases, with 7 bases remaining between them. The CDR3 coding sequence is TGTGCCAGCAGCTTAGACTCCCTAAACACCGGGGAGCTGTTTTTT. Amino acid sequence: CASSLDSLNTGELFF.

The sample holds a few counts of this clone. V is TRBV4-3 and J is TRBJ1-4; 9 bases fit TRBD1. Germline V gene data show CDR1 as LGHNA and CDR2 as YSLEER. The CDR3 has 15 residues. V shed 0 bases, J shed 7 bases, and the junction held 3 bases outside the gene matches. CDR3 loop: CASSQEGTGTEKLFF. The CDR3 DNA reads TGCGCCAGCAGCCAAGAAGGGACAGGGACTGAAAAACTGTTTTTT.

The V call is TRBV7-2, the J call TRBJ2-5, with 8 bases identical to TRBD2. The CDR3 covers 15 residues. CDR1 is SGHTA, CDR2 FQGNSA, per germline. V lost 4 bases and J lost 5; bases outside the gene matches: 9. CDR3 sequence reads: CASSSRRGGVETQYF. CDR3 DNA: TGTGCCAGCAGCTCCCGTCGGGGGGGCGTGGAGACCCAGTACTTC.

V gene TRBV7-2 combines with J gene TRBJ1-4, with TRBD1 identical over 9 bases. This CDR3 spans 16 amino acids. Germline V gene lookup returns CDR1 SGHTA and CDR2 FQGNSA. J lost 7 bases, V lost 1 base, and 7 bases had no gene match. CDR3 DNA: TGTGCCAGCAGCTTAGGGGGACAGGGATTGGGTGAAAAACTGTTTTTT. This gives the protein CASSLGGQGLGEKLFF.

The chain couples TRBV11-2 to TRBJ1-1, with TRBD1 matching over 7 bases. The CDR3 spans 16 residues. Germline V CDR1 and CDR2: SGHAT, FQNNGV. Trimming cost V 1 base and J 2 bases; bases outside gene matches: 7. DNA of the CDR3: TGTGCCAGCAGCTTAGCCCCCGGGACAGCCAACACTGAAGCTTTCTTT. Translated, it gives CASSLAPGTANTEAFF.

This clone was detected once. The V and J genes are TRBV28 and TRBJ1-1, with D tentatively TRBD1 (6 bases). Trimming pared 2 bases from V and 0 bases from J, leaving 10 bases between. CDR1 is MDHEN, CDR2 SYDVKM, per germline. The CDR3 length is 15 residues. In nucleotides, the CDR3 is TGTGCCAGCAGTTTAGTCGACAGGATGAACACTGAAGCTTTCTTT. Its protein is CASSLVDRMNTEAFF.

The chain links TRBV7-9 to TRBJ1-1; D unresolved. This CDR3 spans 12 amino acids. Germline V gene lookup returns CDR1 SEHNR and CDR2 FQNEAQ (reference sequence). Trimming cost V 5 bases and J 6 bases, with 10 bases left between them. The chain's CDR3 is CASSPPVAEAFF. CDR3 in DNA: TGTGCCAGCAGCCCTCCCGTCGCTGAAGCTTTCTTT. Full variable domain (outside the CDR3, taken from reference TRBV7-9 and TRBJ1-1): DTGVSQNPRHKITKRGQNVTFRCDPISEHNRLYWYRQTLGQGPEFLTYFQNEAQLEKSRLLSDRFSAERPKGSFSTLEIQRTEQGDSAMYLCASSPPVAEAFFGQGTRLTVV.

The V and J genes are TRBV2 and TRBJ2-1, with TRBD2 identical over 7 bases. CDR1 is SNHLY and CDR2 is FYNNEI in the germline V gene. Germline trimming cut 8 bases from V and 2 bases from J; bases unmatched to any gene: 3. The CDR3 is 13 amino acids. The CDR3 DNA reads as TGTGCCAGCTTAGCGGGTACCTACAATGAGCAGTTCTTC. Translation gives CASLAGTYNEQFF.

Here the CDR3 reads CASRRTSGSSDGELFF. The CDR3 bases are TGTGCCAGCAGGCGGACTAGCGGGAGCTCTGACGGGGAGCTGTTTTTT. This sequence joins TRBV2 and TRBJ2-2; 13 bases match TRBD2. Germline CDR1 SNHLY, CDR2 FYNNEI. V shed 6 bases and J 7 bases; nucleotides not matched to a gene: 8. There are 16 residues in the CDR3.

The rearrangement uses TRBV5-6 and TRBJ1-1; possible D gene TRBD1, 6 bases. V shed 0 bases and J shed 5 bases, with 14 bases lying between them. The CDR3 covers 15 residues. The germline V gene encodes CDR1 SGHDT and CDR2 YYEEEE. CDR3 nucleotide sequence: TGTGCCAGCAGCTTGGTCGGGGGGCCGGGGACTGAAGCTTTCTTT. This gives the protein CASSLVGGPGTEAFF. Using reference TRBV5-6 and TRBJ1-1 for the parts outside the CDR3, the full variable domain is DAGVTQSPTHLIKTRGQQVTLRCSPKSGHDTVSWYQQALGQGPQFIFQYYEEEERQRGNFPDRFSGHQFPNYSSELNVNALLLGDSALYLCASSLVGGPGTEAFFGQGTRLTVV.

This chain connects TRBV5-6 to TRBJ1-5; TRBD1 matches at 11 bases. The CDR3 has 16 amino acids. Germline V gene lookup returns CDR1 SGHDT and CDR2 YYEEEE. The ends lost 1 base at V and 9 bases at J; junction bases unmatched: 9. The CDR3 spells CASSLTTGTGGMPQHF. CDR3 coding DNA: TGTGCCAGCAGCTTGACCACCGGGACAGGGGGTATGCCCCAGCATTTT.

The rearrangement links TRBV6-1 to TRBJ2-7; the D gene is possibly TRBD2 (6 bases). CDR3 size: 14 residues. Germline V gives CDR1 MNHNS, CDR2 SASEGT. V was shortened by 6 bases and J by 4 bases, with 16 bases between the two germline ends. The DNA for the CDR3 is TGTGCCAGCAGCTATGGGGACTCCCGATACGAGCAGTACTTC. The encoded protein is CASSYGDSRYEQYF.

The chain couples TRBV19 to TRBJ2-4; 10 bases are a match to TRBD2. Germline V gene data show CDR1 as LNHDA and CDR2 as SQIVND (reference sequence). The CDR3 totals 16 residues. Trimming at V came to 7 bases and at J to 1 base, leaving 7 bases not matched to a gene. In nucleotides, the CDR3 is TGTGCCAGTAACAGCGGGGGGGCATGGGCCAAAAACATTCAGTACTTC. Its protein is CASNSGGAWAKNIQYF. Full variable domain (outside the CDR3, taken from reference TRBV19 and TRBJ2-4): DGGITQSPKYLFRKEGQNVTLSCEQNLNHDAMYWYRQDPGQGLRLIYYSQIVNDFQKGDIAEGYSVSREKKESFPLTVTSAQKNPTAFYLCASNSGGAWAKNIQYFGAGTRLSVL.

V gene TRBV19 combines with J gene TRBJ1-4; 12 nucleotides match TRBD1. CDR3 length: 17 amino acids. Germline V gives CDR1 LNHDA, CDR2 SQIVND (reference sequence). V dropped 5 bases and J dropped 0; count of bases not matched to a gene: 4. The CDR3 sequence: CASSPGTGGPTNEKLFF. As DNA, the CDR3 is TGTGCCAGTAGTCCTGGGACAGGGGGCCCAACTAATGAAAAACTGTTTTTT. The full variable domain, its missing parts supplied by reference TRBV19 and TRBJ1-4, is DGGITQSPKYLFRKEGQNVTLSCEQNLNHDAMYWYRQDPGQGLRLIYYSQIVNDFQKGDIAEGYSVSREKKESFPLTVTSAQKNPTAFYLCASSPGTGGPTNEKLFFGSGTQLSVL.

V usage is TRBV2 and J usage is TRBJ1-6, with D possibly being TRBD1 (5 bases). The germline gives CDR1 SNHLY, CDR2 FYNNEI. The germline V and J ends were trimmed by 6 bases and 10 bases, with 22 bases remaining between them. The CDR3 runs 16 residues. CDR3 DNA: TGTGCCAGCAGGGCGAACGGGGGGATTATTAACTCACCCCTCCACTTT. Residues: CASRANGGIINSPLHF.

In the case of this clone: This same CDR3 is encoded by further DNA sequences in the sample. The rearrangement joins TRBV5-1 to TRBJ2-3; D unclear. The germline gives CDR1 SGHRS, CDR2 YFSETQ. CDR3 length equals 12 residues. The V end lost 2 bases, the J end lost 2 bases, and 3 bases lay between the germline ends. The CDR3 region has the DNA TGCGCCAGCAGCTTACTCACAGATACGCAGTATTTT. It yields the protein CASSLLTDTQYF.

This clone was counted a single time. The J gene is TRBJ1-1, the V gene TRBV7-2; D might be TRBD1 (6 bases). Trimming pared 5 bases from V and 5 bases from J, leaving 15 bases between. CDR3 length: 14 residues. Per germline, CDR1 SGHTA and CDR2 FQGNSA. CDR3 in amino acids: CASSAFVGGTEAFF. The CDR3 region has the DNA TGTGCCAGCAGCGCATTCGTAGGGGGAACTGAAGCTTTCTTT.

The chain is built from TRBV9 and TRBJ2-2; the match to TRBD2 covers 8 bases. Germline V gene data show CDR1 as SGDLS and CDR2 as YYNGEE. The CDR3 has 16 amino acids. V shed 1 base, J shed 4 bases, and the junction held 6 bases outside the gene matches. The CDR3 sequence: CASSVTAGVSTGELFF. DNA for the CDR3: TGTGCCAGCAGCGTAACAGCGGGGGTCTCCACCGGGGAGCTGTTTTTT.

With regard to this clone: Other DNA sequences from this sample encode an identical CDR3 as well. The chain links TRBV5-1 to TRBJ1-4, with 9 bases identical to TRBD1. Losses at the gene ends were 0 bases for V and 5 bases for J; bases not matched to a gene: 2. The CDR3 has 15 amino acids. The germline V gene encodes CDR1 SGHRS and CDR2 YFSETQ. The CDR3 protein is CASSLGGTGNEKLFF. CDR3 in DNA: TGCGCCAGCAGCTTGGGAGGGACAGGGAATGAAAAACTGTTTTTT.

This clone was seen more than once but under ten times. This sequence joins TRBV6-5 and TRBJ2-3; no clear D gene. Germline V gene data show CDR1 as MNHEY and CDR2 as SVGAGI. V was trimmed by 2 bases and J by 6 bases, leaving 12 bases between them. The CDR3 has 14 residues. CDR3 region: CASSYPQEGDTQYF. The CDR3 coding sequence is TGTGCCAGCAGTTACCCCCAGGAAGGTGATACGCAGTATTTT.

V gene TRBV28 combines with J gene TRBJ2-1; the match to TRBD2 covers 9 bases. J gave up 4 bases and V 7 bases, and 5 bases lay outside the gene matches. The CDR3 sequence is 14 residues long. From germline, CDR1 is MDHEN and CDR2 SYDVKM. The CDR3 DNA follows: TGTGCCAGCAAGGAGCGGGAGGTATACAATGAGCAGTTCTTC. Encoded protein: CASKEREVYNEQFF.

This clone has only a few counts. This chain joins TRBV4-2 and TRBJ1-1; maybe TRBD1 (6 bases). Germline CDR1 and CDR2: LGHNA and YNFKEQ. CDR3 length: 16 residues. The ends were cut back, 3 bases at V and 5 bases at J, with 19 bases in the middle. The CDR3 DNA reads TGTGCCAGCAGCCAGGGACGACAGGCCTCGGGGACTGAAGCTTTCTTT. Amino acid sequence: CASSQGRQASGTEAFF.

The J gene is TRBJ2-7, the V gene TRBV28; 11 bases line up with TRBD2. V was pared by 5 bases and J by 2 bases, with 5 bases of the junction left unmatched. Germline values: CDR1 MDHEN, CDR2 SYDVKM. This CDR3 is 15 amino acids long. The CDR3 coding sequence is TGTGCCAGCAGTAAGCCGGGACTAGCGGCCTACGAGCAGTACTTC. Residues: CASSKPGLAAYEQYF.

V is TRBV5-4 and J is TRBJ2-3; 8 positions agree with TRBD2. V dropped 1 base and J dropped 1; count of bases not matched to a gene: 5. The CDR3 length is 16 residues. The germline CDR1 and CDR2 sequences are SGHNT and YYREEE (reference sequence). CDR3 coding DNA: TGTGCCAGCAGCTTGAAAGCGGGAGCGGGCACAGATACGCAGTATTTT. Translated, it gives CASSLKAGAGTDTQYF.

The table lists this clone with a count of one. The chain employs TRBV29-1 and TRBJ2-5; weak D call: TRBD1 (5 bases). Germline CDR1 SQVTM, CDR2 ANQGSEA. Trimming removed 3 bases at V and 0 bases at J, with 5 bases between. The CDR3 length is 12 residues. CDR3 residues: CSVDRDQETQYF. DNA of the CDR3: TGCAGCGTTGACAGGGACCAAGAGACCCAGTACTTC.

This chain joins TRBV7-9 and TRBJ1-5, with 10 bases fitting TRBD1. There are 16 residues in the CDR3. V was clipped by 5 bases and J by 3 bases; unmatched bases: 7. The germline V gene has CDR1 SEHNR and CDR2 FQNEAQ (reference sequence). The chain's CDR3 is CASSDPGQGPNQPQHF. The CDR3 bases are TGTGCCAGCAGCGACCCGGGACAGGGGCCCAATCAGCCCCAGCATTTT.

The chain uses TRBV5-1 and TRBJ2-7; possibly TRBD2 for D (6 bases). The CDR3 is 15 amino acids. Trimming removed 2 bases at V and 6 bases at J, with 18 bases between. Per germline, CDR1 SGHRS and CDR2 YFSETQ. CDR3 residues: CASSFNPQGGVEQYF. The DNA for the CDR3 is TGCGCCAGCAGCTTTAACCCTCAAGGCGGGGTCGAGCAGTACTTC. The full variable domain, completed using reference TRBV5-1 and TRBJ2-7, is KAGVTQTPRYLIKTRGQQVTLSCSPISGHRSVSWYQQTPGQGLQFLFEYFSETQRNKGNFPGRFSGRQFSNSRSEMNVSTLELGDSALYLCASSFNPQGGVEQYFGPGTRLTVT.

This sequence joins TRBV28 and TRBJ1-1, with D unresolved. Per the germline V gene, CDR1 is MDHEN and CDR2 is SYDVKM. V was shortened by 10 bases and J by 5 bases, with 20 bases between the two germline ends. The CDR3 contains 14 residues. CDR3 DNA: TGTGCCACTGATACTATCGGGGTACAGACTGAAGCTTTCTTT. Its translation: CATDTIGVQTEAFF.